These 25 T cell receptor beta chains were all obtained from the same sample, sequenced in a study of T cell repertoires in cytomegalovirus infection. These receptors' antigens are unknown. TCRdb ran MiXCR on the reads and lists one entry per CDR3 protein. The table includes 300,000 to 400,000 distinct CDR3 sequences, about 28% detected once. Sequencing used cultured PBMCs, obtained from culture after CMV antigen stimulation. These receptor sequences come from a human donor in good health (CMV status not recorded). Some clones in this sample may be carry-over from other donors' samples.

V and J are TRBV7-9 and TRBJ1-6; D gene uncertain. Germline CDR1 and CDR2: SEHNR and FQNEAQ (reference sequence). The V end lost 1 base, the J end lost 9 bases, and 4 bases lay between the germline ends. This CDR3 is built from 12 residues. The CDR3 spells CASSLEISPLHF. CDR3 nucleotide sequence: TGTGCCAGCAGCTTAGAGATTTCACCCCTCCACTTT.

The chain uses TRBV7-2 and TRBJ2-1; 10 bases are shared with TRBD2. The CDR3 totals 16 residues. Looked up from germline, CDR1 is SGHTA and CDR2 is FQGNSA. V was pared by 4 bases and J by 7 bases, with 10 bases of the junction left unmatched. The DNA of the CDR3 is TGTGCCAGCAGCTCGCGGAGCGGGGGGGCTTGGAATGAGCAGTTCTTC. It is translated as CASSSRSGGAWNEQFF.

This clonotype has a count of ten or more. The V gene is TRBV28, the J gene TRBJ1-1; D perhaps matches TRBD1 (6 bases). Between the trimmed V and J ends, which lost 1 base and 1 base, there was a span of 16 bases. The CDR3 contains 17 residues. Germline V gives CDR1 MDHEN, CDR2 SYDVKM. CDR3 amino acids: CASSLYPRTEKNTEAFF. CDR3 nucleotide sequence: TGTGCCAGCAGTTTATATCCCAGGACAGAAAAGAACACTGAAGCTTTCTTT.

V gene TRBV5-4 combines with J gene TRBJ2-1; D gene uncertain. This CDR3 has 11 amino acids. Germline CDR1 and CDR2: SGHNT and YYREEE (reference sequence). Trimming took off 4 bases at V and 7 bases at J, with 6 bases between the two ends. The CDR3 DNA reads TGTGCCAGCAGCGAAACTAATGAGCAGTTCTTC. Its protein product is CASSETNEQFF.

This clonotype occurred a few times. The chain has TRBV6-1 and TRBJ2-1; no clear D. Trimming cost V 3 bases and J 9 bases, with 9 bases left between them. Germline V gene data show CDR1 as MNHNS and CDR2 as SASEGT. This CDR3 contains 12 residues. The CDR3 is CASSDGYFEQFF. DNA for the CDR3: TGTGCCAGCAGTGACGGGTACTTTGAGCAGTTCTTC.

In this sample, this clonotype turned up many times. This rearrangement joins TRBV9 to TRBJ1-3; D gene unclear. V dropped 2 bases and J dropped 4 bases, with 13 bases sitting between them. CDR1 and CDR2 from the germline V gene are SGDLS and YYNGEE. The length of the CDR3 is 15 residues. The CDR3 sequence: CASSVAPVTGNTIYF. The CDR3, as DNA: TGTGCCAGCAGCGTCGCCCCAGTAACCGGAAACACCATATATTTT.

The chain uses TRBV19 and TRBJ2-5; D is tentatively TRBD1 or TRBD2 (5 bases each). The ends were cut back, 7 bases at V and 0 bases at J, with 12 bases in the middle. The germline V gene encodes CDR1 LNHDA and CDR2 SQIVND (reference sequence). The CDR3 has 14 residues. CDR3 nucleotide sequence: TGTGCCAGTAAAGGGACGGATAACCAAGAGACCCAGTACTTC. Translated, it gives CASKGTDNQETQYF.

CDR3 in DNA: TGTGCCAGCAGTTTAGGGGGGAACAGCGGCATTCAGTACTTC. Translated, it gives CASSLGGNSGIQYF. The V and J genes are TRBV12-3 or TRBV12-4 and TRBJ2-4; the D gene could be TRBD1 or TRBD2 (5 bases each). The CDR3 extends over 14 amino acids. V lost 1 base and J 9 bases, leaving 13 bases between the germline ends.

On this clonotype: A much larger clone sits a single nucleotide away, making a read error possible. The rearrangement joins TRBV20-1 to TRBJ2-1; D remains unclear. The V and J ends lost 5 bases and 4 bases respectively, with 6 bases between them. Germline assignment: CDR1 DFQATT and CDR2 SNEGSKA (reference sequence). This CDR3 is built from 11 residues. CDR3 bases: TGCAGTGCTGGTGATTACAATGAGCAGTTCTTC. Translating gives CSAGDYNEQFF.

The rearrangement links TRBV6-5 to TRBJ2-7, with D perhaps matching TRBD1 or TRBD2 (6 bases each). This CDR3 comprises 13 residues. Between the trimmed V and J ends, which lost 5 bases and 3 bases, there was a span of 11 bases. In germline, CDR1 is MNHEY, CDR2 SVGAGI. This chain's CDR3 is CASSPAGHYEQYF. As DNA, the CDR3 is TGTGCCAGCAGTCCTGCGGGACACTACGAGCAGTACTTC.

DNA for the CDR3: TGTGCCAGCAGTTCTGGAGACAGGAGAGTGAATGAAAAACTGTTTTTT. It yields the protein CASSSGDRRVNEKLFF. J is TRBJ1-4 and V is TRBV12-3 or TRBV12-4; a weak D match, TRBD1 (6 bases). Trimming left V 4 bases short and J 5 bases short, with 17 bases between. The CDR3 runs to 16 residues.

The chain is built from TRBV27 and TRBJ1-2; 11 positions agree with TRBD1. The ends lost 6 bases at V and 6 bases at J; junction bases unmatched: 3. The CDR3 is 13 amino acids. The germline gives CDR1 MNHEY, CDR2 SMNVEV (reference sequence). The DNA of the CDR3 is TGTGCCAGCAGCTGGACAGGGGGCGATGGCTACACCTTC. Protein sequence: CASSWTGGDGYTF.

This chain links TRBV5-1 with TRBJ1-1; D may be TRBD1 (5 bases). The CDR3 is made up of 16 amino acids. CDR1 and CDR2 from the germline V gene are SGHRS and YFSETQ. Trimming removed 0 bases from V and 0 bases from J, with 12 bases in between. This chain's CDR3 is CASSLVGGEVNTEAFF. The CDR3 nucleotides are TGCGCCAGCAGCTTGGTGGGGGGGGAAGTGAACACTGAAGCTTTCTTT.

V usage is TRBV29-1 and J usage is TRBJ2-7; 10 positions agree with TRBD2. V trimming: 3 bases; J trimming: 9 bases; junction bases outside the gene matches: 5. The CDR3 sequence is 12 residues long. Germline V gives CDR1 SQVTM, CDR2 ANQGSEA. In DNA form, the CDR3 reads TGCAGCGTTGAGATTAGCGGGAGGTGGCAGTACTTC. Amino acids: CSVEISGRWQYF.

With regard to this clonotype: A much larger clone differs by one base, so this may be a read error. The chain couples TRBV7-2 to TRBJ2-7; maybe TRBD2 (6 bases). The CDR3 contains 17 residues. The germline gives CDR1 SGHTA, CDR2 FQGNSA. This CDR3 reads CASSLGTSLFGAYEQNF. The CDR3 DNA reads TGTGCCAGCAGCTTAGGCACTAGCTTGTTTGGCGCCTACGAGCAGAACTTC.

This clonotype is a singleton in its sample. This chain connects TRBV12-3 or TRBV12-4 to TRBJ1-1; possibly TRBD1 for D (6 bases). The CDR3 spans 14 residues. V gave up 5 bases and J gave up 4 bases, with 14 bases separating them. The CDR3 nucleotides are TGTGCCAGCAGTAAGCAGGGGTTGGGCACTGAAGCTTTCTTT. The encoded protein is CASSKQGLGTEAFF.

The V gene is TRBV7-9, the J gene TRBJ1-1, with D hard to call. Trimming shortened V by 4 bases and J by 2 bases, and 14 bases separated the two germline ends. In germline, CDR1 is SEHNR, CDR2 FQNEAQ (reference sequence). CDR3 length: 15 residues. The CDR3 spells CASSSTPGSNTEAFF. CDR3 sequence (DNA): TGTGCCAGCAGCTCCACGCCGGGAAGTAACACTGAAGCTTTCTTT.

This clonotype showed up just a few times. V gene TRBV6-4 combines with J gene TRBJ2-1, with TRBD2 identical over 12 bases. CDR1 and CDR2 from the germline V gene are MRHNA and SNTAGT. J lost 6 bases, V lost 0 bases, and 3 bases had no gene match. There are 16 residues in the CDR3. The CDR3 nucleotides are TGTGCCAGCAGTGACTCGATACTAGCGGGGGGCAATGAGCAGTTCTTC. This gives the protein CASSDSILAGGNEQFF.

This clonotype was counted a few times. This chain joins TRBV11-2 and TRBJ2-7, with D perhaps matching TRBD1 (5 bases). This CDR3 contains 14 residues. CDR1 SGHAT and CDR2 FQNNGV come from the germline V gene. Between the trimmed V and J ends, which lost 0 bases and 7 bases, there was a span of 13 bases. Here the CDR3 DNA reads TGTGCCAGCAGCTTAGACAGGGCGGCGGCGGAGCAGTACTTC. Its translation is CASSLDRAAAEQYF.

This clonotype was observed a few times. The chain links TRBV27 to TRBJ1-1; D perhaps matches TRBD1 (5 bases). Looked up from germline, CDR1 is MNHEY and CDR2 is SMNVEV (reference sequence). The CDR3 sequence is 17 residues long. Trimming cost V 3 bases and J 5 bases, with 22 bases left between them. CDR3 region: CASSFLLAGTQGTEAFF. DNA for the CDR3: TGTGCCAGCAGTTTCCTCTTGGCGGGGACGCAGGGAACTGAAGCTTTCTTT.

The chain combines TRBV7-9 with TRBJ2-7, with D possibly being TRBD1 (5 bases). The CDR3 has 16 residues. V was trimmed by 5 bases and J by 3 bases, leaving 20 bases between them. Germline V CDR1 and CDR2: SEHNR, FQNEAQ (reference sequence). The CDR3 is CASSPQGRTRGYEQYF. The CDR3 DNA follows: TGTGCCAGCAGCCCCCAGGGCAGGACGAGAGGCTACGAGCAGTACTTC.

This clonotype was observed a handful of times. The rearrangement joins TRBV15 to TRBJ1-5; D unclear. The V gene lost 1 base and the J gene lost 7 bases, with 11 bases spanning the gap. Germline V CDR1 and CDR2: LNHNV, YYDKDF (reference sequence). The CDR3 covers 14 residues. CDR3 loop: CATSRAGSRQPQHF. CDR3 nucleotide sequence: TGTGCCACCAGCAGAGCGGGGTCGCGACAGCCCCAGCATTTT.

The chain uses TRBV7-6 and TRBJ1-5; a possible D gene is TRBD1 (5 bases). From germline, CDR1 is SGHVS and CDR2 FNYEAQ. The CDR3 sequence is 16 residues long. V was trimmed by 5 bases and J by 9 bases, leaving 23 bases between them. The CDR3 here is CASSPSGGGKVTPQHF. CDR3 coding DNA: TGTGCCAGCAGCCCGTCGGGCGGGGGGAAGGTTACGCCCCAGCATTTT.

This clonotype was detected ten times or more. As DNA, the CDR3 is TGTGCCAGCAGTTTAGGGAGTAACAATGAGCAGTTCTTC. Translated, it gives CASSLGSNNEQFF. The chain combines TRBV12-3 or TRBV12-4 with TRBJ2-1; D unresolved. The CDR3 loop spans 13 amino acids. Deletions cut 1 base from V and 5 bases from J, with 6 bases between.

V usage is TRBV19 and J usage is TRBJ1-1; 8 bases match TRBD1. The J segment lost 0 bases and the V segment lost 6 bases, leaving 6 bases of the junction unmatched. CDR1 is LNHDA and CDR2 is SQIVND in the germline V gene (reference sequence). This CDR3 comprises 15 residues. The CDR3 region has the DNA TGTGCCAGTAGGGCCCCGGACAGGGTGAACACTGAAGCTTTCTTT. Protein: CASRAPDRVNTEAFF.